This T cell receptor (beta chain) was sequenced for a study of T cells after yellow fever vaccination. Overall study findings and caveats: Reappearance after the booster was observed for most primary-vaccination clones (roughly 97% CD4, roughly 88% CD8). A weaker secondary response peaked on day 5, the primary on day 15.

TCRdb processed the 5' RACE reads anew with MiXCR; each CDR3 protein has one entry. The profile shows 250,000 to 300,000 distinct CDR3 sequences, about 5.2% of them singletons. This clonotype was observed a few times. Its target is not known. The clonotype originates from a man between 18 and 35 years old who received the YFV17D yellow fever vaccine. The sample was CD4+ T cells sorted from PBMCs, taken on the day of the yellow fever booster vaccination.

The CDR3 DNA reads as TGTGCCAGCAGCCAACGAGGGGCTGGGACCGGGGAGCTGTTTTTT. Amino acids: CASSQRGAGTGELFF. The chain is built from TRBV3-1 and TRBJ2-2; D assignment may be TRBD1 or TRBD2 (5 bases each). V lost 2 bases, J lost 5 bases, and 12 bases lay in between. Germline V gene data show CDR1 as LGHDT and CDR2 as YNNKEL (reference sequence). This CDR3 has 15 amino acids.